The 8 T cell receptor beta chains below all came from one sample that was sequenced in a study of cytomegalovirus exposure and HLA in healthy donors. The study ran its PCR with 60 Vbeta and 13 Jbeta primers. Some clones are missing from TCRdb's copy, which holds only in-frame ones; the method was immunoSEQ multiplex PCR. The repertoire includes about 200,000 clones, roughly 86% of them detected once, and about 1.7% sits in the top ten. Sequences were obtained from PBMCs. Receptors originate from a young woman in good health and CMV-seronegative.

The sample holds one count of this clone. This chain connects TRBV9 to TRBJ2-3; D is possibly TRBD1 (6 bases). The CDR3 loop spans 14 amino acids. Between the trimmed V and J ends, which lost 3 bases and 4 bases, there was a span of 12 bases. The germline gives CDR1 SGDLS, CDR2 YYNGEE. The CDR3, as DNA: TGTGCCAGCAGCGGATACGAGGGGGCAGATACGCAGTATTTT. The encoded protein is CASSGYEGADTQYF.

As concerns this clone: At one end the junction does not follow the germline gene, possibly because of a read error. The gene calls are TRBV7-9 and TRBJ2-7, with TRBD2 identical over 7 bases. The CDR3 extends over 13 amino acids. Germline V lookup: CDR1 SEHNR, CDR2 FQNEAQ (reference sequence). The CDR3, as DNA: TGTGCCAGCAGCCTGACTGGGGGGGTTCTGAAAAGCTTC. Translation: CASSLTGGVLKSF. Full variable domain (missing parts from reference TRBV7-9 and TRBJ2-7): DTGVSQNPRHKITKRGQNVTFRCDPISEHNRLYWYRQTLGQGPEFLTYFQNEAQLEKSRLLSDRFSAERPKGSFSTLEIQRTEQGDSAMYLCASSLTGGVLKSFGPGTRLTVT.

The chain couples TRBV4-1 to TRBJ1-5, with D tentatively TRBD1 (5 bases). The CDR3 has 17 amino acids. From germline, CDR1 is MGHRA and CDR2 YSYEKL. V lost 0 bases and J lost 7, with 19 bases in between. The CDR3 protein is CASSQDGSGGMNQPQHF. In DNA form, the CDR3 reads TGCGCCAGCAGCCAAGACGGCTCCGGGGGTATGAACCAGCCCCAGCATTTT.

The V call is TRBV11-2, the J call TRBJ1-6; 12 nucleotides line up with TRBD1. This CDR3 has 16 residues. In germline, CDR1 is SGHAT, CDR2 FQNNGV. The J segment lost 11 bases and the V segment lost 4 bases, leaving 9 bases of the junction unmatched. This chain's CDR3 is CASSSPGQGAWAPLHF. CDR3 bases: TGTGCCAGCAGCTCCCCGGGACAGGGGGCTTGGGCACCCCTCCACTTT. The complete variable domain, with remaining parts taken from reference TRBV11-2 and TRBJ1-6, reads EAGVAQSPRYKIIEKRQSVAFWCNPISGHATLYWYQQILGQGPKLLIQFQNNGVVDDSQLPKDRFSAERLKGVDSTLKIQPAKLEDSAVYLCASSSPGQGAWAPLHFGNGTRLTVT.

The chain joins TRBV7-8 to TRBJ1-1, with 7 bases fitting TRBD1. Germline trimming cut 3 bases from V and 5 bases from J; bases unmatched to any gene: 12. The germline CDR1 and CDR2 sequences are SGHVS and FQNEAQ. This CDR3 spans 16 amino acids. The CDR3 spells CASSFGGTGVGTEAFF. CDR3 coding DNA: TGTGCCAGCAGCTTCGGGGGAACAGGGGTCGGAACTGAAGCTTTCTTT.

V and J are TRBV7-8 and TRBJ1-1, with D possibly matching TRBD1 (5 bases). CDR1 is SGHVS, CDR2 FQNEAQ, per germline. Trimming shortened V by 0 bases and J by 4 bases, and 9 bases separated the two germline ends. The CDR3 is 14 amino acids. CDR3 sequence reads: CASSLAGGFTEAFF. The CDR3 coding sequence is TGTGCCAGCAGCTTAGCCGGGGGGTTCACTGAAGCTTTCTTT.

With regard to this clone: Relative to the germline gene, one junction end is altered; a read error may explain this. The chain has TRBV7-9 and TRBJ1-6; the match to TRBD1 covers 8 bases. The V gene's germline CDR1 is SEHNR and CDR2 FQNEAQ (reference sequence). This CDR3 has 15 amino acids. CDR3 in amino acids: CSSSETGGYNSPLHF. The CDR3 nucleotides read TGTTCCAGCAGCGAAACAGGGGGCTATAATTCACCCCTCCACTTT.

The gene calls are TRBV5-1 and TRBJ2-1, with a possible D match to TRBD1 (6 bases). V gave up 1 base and J gave up 2 bases, with 16 bases separating them. From germline, CDR1 is SGHRS and CDR2 YFSETQ. The CDR3 contains 17 residues. CDR3 protein: CASSLTSGTTTYNEQFF. The CDR3 DNA is TGCGCCAGCAGCTTGACCTCCGGGACAACTACCTACAATGAGCAGTTCTTC.